The text below deals with one T cell receptor beta chain. Per the study methods: Amplified reference gene primers provided the basis for estimating nucleated cell counts. Profiled with immunoSEQ multiplex PCR; TCRdb holds only in-frame clones, not every one. The V and J calls and the clone size are those of that table, but D and trimming were determined from the DNA. The data contain 200,000 to 250,000 clones, 86% of them singletons. The data belong to a study of blood T cell repertoires in COVID-19. Across the study: Samples came from the United States, Italy and Spain, spanning acute and convalescent COVID-19. T cells, B-cell-depleted T cells, or PBMCs provided the cDNA or gDNA that served as material.

The material sequenced was peripheral blood. The clonotype originates from a man in his 60s with acute or convalescent COVID-19.

CDR3 sequence reads: CASSRPRGKGSYNEQFF. For the CDR3, the DNA is TGTGCCAGCAGCCGGCCCCGGGGGAAGGGCTCCTACAATGAGCAGTTCTTC. The rearrangement joins TRBV13 to TRBJ2-1; a possible D gene is TRBD2 (6 bases). CDR1 and CDR2 (germline): PRHDT, FYEKMQ (reference sequence). Trimming cost V 5 bases and J 0 bases, with 17 bases left between them. This CDR3 has 17 amino acids.